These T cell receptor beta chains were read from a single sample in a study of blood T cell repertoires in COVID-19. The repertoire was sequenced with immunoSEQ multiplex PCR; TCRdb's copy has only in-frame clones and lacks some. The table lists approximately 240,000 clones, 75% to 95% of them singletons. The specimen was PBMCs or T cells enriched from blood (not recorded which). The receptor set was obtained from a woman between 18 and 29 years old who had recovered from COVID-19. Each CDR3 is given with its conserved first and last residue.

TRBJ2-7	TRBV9	CASSASGGSYEQYF
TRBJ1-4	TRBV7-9	CASSPGRTGSGEKLFF
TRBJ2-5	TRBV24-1	CATSEASGTQETQYF
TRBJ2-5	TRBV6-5	CASSSRDSRRETQYF
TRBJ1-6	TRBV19	CASDRGLNSPLHF
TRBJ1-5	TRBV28	CASSYGQSGQPQHF
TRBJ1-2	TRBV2	CARGQGMIADGYTF
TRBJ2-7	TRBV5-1	CASSSRTGSTYEQYF
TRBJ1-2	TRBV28	CASCPQGIYGYTF
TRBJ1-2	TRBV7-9	CASSLETGMVGYTF
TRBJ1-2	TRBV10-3	CAITGGEGRNYGYTF
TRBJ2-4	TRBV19	CASSMPWGTVAKNIQYF
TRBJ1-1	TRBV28	CASSMTGGAGNPEAFF
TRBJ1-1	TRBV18	CASSREGATEAFF
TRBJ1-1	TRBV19	CASSNQGQGEAEAFF
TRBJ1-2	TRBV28	CASSFPREGGGNYGYTF
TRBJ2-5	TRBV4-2	CASSQDPRETQYF
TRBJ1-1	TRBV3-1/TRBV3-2	CASSQMIGGGFEAFF
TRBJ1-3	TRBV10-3	CAIRPTGTGNTIYF
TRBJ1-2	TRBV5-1	CASSKDRTRYTF
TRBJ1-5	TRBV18	CASSPSGRNQPQHF
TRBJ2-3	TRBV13	CASSWTPGLAATDTQYF
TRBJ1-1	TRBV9	CASSPDDRAAAFF
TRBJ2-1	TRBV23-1	CASRAQREGQNEQFF
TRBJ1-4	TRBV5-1	CASRETDSEKLFF
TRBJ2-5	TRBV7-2	CASSLGGGILQETQYF
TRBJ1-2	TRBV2	CASTDRALYGYTF
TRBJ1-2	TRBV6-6	CASSFDSQQGGNGYTF
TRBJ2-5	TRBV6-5	CASSYSGTSGKETQYF
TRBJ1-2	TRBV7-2	CASSSGQGAIGYTF
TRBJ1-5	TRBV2	CASSGDRGFGSNQPQHF
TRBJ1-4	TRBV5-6	CASSLTGTGTEKLFF
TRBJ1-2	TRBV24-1	CATSDLPGREGSAYGYTF
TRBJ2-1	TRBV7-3	CASSSPGTINEQFF
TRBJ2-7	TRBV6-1	CASSESQGKDEQYF
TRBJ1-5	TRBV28	CASKTYSNQPQHF
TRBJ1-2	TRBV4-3	CASSQDHRTRGGYTF
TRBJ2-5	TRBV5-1	CASSSLAGSGETQYF
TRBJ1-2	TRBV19	CASSAGAANYYGYTF
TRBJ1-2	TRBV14	CASSHDSSVLYGYTF
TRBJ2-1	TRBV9	CASSVVGQDHNEQFF
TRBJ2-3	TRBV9	CASSLRGGLGTDTQYF
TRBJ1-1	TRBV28	CAGGQGEGTEAFF
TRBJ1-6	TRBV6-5	CATRTVGSPLHF
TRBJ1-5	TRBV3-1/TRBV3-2	CASSRDREGQPQHF
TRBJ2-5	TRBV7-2	CASSPGASGGEKTQYF
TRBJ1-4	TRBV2	CASSERQGFEKLFF
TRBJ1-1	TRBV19	CASSLTGLNTEAFF
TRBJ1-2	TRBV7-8	CASSQQGTIYGYTF
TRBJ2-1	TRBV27	CASSLGGSENNEQFF
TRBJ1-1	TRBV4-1	CASSQTQGLMNTEAFF
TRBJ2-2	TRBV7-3	CASSPHSGGNTGELFF
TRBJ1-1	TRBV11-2	CASSLEGAPDTEAFF
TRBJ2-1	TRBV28	CASSTGTSSYNEQFF
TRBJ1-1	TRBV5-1	CASSLQGNTEAFF